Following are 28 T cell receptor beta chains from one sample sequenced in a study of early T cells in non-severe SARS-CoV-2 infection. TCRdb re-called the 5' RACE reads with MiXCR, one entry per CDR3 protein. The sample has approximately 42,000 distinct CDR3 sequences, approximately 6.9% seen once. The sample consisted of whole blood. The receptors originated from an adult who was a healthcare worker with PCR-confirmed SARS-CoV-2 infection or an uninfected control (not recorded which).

DNA of the CDR3: TGCAGCGTTGGGTTGGGGTCCTACGAGCAGTACTTC. It yields the protein CSVGLGSYEQYF. The gene calls are TRBV29-1 and TRBJ2-7, with unresolved D. Trimming removed 4 bases at V and 1 base at J, with 8 bases between. Germline V gene sequence: CDR1 SQVTM, CDR2 ANQGSEA. The CDR3 has 12 residues.

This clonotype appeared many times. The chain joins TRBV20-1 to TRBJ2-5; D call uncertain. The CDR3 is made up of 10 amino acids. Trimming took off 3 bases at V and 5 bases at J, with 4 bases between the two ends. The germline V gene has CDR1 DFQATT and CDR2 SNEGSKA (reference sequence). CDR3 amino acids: CSASYETQYF. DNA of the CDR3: TGCAGTGCTAGCTATGAGACCCAGTACTTC.

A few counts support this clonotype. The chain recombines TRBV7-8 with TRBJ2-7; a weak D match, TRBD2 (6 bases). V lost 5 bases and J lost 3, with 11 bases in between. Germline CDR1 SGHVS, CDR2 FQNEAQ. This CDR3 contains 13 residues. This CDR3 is CASSPRDFYEQYF. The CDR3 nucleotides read TGTGCCAGCAGCCCCCGGGACTTCTACGAGCAGTACTTC.

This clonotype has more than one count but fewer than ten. CDR3 bases: TGTGCCAGCAGCTCGCGTTGGGGCGAGCAGTACTTC. Its protein product is CASSSRWGEQYF. The chain employs TRBV11-3 and TRBJ2-7, with D unresolved. Germline V gene sequence: CDR1 SGHNT, CDR2 YENEEA. V was shortened by 4 bases and J by 6 bases, with 10 bases between the two germline ends. This CDR3 comprises 12 residues.

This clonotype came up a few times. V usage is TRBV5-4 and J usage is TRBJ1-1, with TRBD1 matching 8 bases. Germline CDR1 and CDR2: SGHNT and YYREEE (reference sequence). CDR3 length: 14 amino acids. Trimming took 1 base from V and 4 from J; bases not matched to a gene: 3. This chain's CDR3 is CASSLPDRVTEAFF. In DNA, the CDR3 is TGTGCCAGCAGCTTGCCGGACAGGGTCACTGAAGCTTTCTTT.

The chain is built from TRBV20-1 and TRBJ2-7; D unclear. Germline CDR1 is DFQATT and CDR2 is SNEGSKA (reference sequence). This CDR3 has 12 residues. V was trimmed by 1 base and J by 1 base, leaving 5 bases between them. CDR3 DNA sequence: TGCAGTGCTAGAGGTCGGTCCTACGAGCAGTACTTC. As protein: CSARGRSYEQYF.

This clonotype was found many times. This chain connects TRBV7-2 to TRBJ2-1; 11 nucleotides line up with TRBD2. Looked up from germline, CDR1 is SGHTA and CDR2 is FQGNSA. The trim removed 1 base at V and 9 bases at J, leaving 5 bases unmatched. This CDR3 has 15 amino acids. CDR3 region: CASSLGLAGGGEQFF. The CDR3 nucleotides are TGTGCCAGCAGCTTAGGGCTAGCGGGGGGAGGTGAGCAGTTCTTC.

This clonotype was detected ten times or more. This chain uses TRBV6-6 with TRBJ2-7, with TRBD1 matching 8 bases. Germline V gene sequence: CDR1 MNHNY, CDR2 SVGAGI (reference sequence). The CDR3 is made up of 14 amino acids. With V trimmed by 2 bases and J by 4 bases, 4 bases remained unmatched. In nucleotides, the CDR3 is TGTGCCAGCAGTTACAGTGACAGGGGTTACGAGCAGTACTTC. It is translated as CASSYSDRGYEQYF.

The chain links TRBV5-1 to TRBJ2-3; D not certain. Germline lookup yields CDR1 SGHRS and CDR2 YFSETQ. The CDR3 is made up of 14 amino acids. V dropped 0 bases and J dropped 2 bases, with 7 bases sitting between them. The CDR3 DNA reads TGCGCCAGCAGCTTGGTCCCCTCCACAGATACGCAGTATTTT. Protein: CASSLVPSTDTQYF.

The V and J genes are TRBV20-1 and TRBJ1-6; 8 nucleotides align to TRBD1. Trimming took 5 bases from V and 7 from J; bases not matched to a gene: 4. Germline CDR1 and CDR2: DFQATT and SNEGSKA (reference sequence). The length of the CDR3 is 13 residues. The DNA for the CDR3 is TGCAGTGCTTCTGACAGGGGCAATTCACCCCTCCACTTT. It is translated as CSASDRGNSPLHF.

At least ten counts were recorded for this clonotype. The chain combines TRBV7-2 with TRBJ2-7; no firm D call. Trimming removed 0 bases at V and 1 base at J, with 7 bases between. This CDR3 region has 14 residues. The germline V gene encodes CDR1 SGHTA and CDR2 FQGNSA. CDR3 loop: CASSLAAVSYEQYF. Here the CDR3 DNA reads TGTGCCAGCAGCTTAGCGGCGGTATCCTACGAGCAGTACTTC.

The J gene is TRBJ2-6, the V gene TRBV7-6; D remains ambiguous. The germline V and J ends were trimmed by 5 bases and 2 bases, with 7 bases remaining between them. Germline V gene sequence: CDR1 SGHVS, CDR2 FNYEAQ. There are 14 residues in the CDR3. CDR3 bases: TGTGCCAGCAGCGCCCAACCTGGGGCCAACGTCCTGACTTTC. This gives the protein CASSAQPGANVLTF. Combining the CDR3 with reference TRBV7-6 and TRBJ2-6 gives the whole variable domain GAGVSQSPRYKVTKRGQDVALRCDPISGHVSLYWYRQALGQGPEFLTYFNYEAQQDKSGLPNDRFSAERPEGSISTLTIQRTEQRDSAMYRCASSAQPGANVLTFGAGSRLTVL.

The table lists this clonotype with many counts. CDR3 nucleotides: TGTGCCAGCAGTTACTCAGGTAGTTCAGTCGGAAACACCATATATTTT. This encodes CASSYSGSSVGNTIYF. The chain recombines TRBV6-5 with TRBJ1-3; the D is unclear. The germline V gene has CDR1 MNHEY and CDR2 SVGAGI. The CDR3 extends over 16 amino acids. V lost 0 bases, J lost 4 bases, and 13 bases lay in between.

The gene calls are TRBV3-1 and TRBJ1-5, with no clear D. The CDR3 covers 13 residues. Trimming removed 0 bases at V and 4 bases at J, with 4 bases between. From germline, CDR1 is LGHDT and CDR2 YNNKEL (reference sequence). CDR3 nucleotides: TGTGCCAGCAGCCAAGATAGAAATCAGCCCCAGCATTTT. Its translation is CASSQDRNQPQHF.

In DNA, the CDR3 is TGTGCCAGCTCCCCCCTCGCCCTGTACGAGCAGTACTTC. Amino acids: CASSPLALYEQYF. The chain recombines TRBV18 with TRBJ2-7; D is ambiguous. Per the germline V gene, CDR1 is KGHSH and CDR2 is LQKENI. The CDR3 has 13 amino acids. Deletions cut 6 bases from V and 4 bases from J, with 13 bases between.

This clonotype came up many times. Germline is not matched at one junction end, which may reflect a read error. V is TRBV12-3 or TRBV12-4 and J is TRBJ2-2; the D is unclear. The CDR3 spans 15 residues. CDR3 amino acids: CASSQGQTNTGELFF. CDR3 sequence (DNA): TGCGCCAGCAGTCAAGGCCAGACGAACACCGGGGAGCTGTTTTTT.

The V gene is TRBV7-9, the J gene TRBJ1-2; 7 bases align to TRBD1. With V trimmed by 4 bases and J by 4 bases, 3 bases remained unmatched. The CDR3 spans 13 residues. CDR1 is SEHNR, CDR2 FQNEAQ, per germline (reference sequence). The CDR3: CASSSGTVYGYTF. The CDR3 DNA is TGTGCCAGCAGCTCCGGGACAGTCTATGGCTACACCTTC.

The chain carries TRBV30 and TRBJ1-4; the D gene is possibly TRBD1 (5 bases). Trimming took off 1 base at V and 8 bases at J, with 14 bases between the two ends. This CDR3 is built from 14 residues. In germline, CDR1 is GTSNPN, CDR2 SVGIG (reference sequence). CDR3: CAWSAGLGGEKLFF. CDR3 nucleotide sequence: TGTGCCTGGAGTGCGGGGCTCGGGGGAGAAAAACTGTTTTTT.

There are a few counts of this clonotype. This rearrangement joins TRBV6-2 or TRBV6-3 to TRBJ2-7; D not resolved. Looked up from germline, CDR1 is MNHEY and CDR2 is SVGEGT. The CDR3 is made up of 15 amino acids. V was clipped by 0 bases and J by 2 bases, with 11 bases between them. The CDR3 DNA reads TGTGCCAGCAGTTACTCTGAGGACGGAACCTACGAGCAGTACTTC. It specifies CASSYSEDGTYEQYF.

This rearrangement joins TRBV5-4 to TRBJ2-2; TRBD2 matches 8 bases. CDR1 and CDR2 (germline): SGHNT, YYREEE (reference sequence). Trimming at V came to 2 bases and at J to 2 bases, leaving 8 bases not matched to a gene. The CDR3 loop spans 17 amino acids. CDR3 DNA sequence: TGTGCCAGCAGCTTAGGGGGAAGCGGGGGAAACACCGGGGAGCTGTTTTTT. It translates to CASSLGGSGGNTGELFF.

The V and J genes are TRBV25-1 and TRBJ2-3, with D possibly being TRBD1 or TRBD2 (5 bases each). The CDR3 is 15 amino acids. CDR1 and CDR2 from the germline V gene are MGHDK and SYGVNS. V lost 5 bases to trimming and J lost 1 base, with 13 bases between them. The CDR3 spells CASSSGRARTDTQYF. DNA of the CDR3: TGTGCCAGCAGTTCGGGACGGGCCCGCACAGATACGCAGTATTTT.

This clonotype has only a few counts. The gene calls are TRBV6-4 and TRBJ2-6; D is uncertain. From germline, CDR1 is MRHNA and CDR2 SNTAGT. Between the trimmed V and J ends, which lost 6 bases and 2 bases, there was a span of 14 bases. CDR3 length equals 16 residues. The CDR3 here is CASSPQPTAGANVLTF. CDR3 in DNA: TGTGCCAGCAGCCCCCAACCGACTGCTGGGGCCAACGTCCTGACTTTC.

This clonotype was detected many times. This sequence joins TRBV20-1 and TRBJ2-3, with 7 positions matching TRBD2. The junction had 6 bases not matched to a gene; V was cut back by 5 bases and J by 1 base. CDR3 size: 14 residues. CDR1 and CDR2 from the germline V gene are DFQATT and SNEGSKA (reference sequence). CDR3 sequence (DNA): TGCAGTGCTGGAGGCGGGGGTCGCACAGATACGCAGTATTTT. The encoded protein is CSAGGGGRTDTQYF.

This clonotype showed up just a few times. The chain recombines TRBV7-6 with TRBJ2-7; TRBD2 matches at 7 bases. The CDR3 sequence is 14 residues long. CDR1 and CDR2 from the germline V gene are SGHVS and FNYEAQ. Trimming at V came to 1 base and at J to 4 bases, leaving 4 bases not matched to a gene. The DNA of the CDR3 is TGTGCCAGCAGCTTAGAGAGTAGCGGGTACGAGCAGTACTTC. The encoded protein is CASSLESSGYEQYF.

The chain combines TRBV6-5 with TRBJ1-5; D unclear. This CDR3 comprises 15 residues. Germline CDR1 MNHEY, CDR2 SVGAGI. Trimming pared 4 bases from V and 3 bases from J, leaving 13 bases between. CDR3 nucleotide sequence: TGTGCCAGCAGTTCGTCCCCAGGTGACAATCAGCCCCAGCATTTT. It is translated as CASSSSPGDNQPQHF.

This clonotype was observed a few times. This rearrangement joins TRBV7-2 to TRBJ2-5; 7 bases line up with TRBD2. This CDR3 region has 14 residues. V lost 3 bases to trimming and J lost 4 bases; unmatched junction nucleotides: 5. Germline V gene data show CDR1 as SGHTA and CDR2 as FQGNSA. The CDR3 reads CASSLEGLLETQYF. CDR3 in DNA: TGTGCCAGCAGCTTGGAGGGACTATTAGAGACCCAGTACTTC.

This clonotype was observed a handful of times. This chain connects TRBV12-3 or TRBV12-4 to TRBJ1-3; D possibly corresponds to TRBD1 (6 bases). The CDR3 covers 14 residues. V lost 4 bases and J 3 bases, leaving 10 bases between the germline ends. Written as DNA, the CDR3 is TGTGCCAGCAGTTCGGACAGCCTTGGAAACACCATATATTTT. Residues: CASSSDSLGNTIYF.

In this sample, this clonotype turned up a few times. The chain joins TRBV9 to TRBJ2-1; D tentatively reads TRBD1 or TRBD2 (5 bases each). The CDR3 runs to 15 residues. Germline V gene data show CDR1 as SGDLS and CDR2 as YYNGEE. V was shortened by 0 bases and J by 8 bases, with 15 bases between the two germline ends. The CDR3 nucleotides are TGTGCCAGCAGCGTAGGGCGAGGGGCTGGCTATGAGCAGTTCTTC. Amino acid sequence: CASSVGRGAGYEQFF.